These T cell receptor beta chains were read from a single sample in a study of early T cells in non-severe SARS-CoV-2 infection. TCRdb itself ran the 5' RACE reads through MiXCR, one entry per CDR3 protein. Seen here are more than 90,000 distinct CDR3 sequences, around 10% observed once, and the top ten hold approximately 5.4%. Input material: whole blood. These receptors originate from an adult who was a healthcare worker with PCR-confirmed SARS-CoV-2 infection or an uninfected control (not recorded which). Each CDR3 is given with its conserved first and last residue. Each record gives: clone size, J gene, V gene, D gene, CDR3 protein, CDR3 DNA. The D gene is left open where the match is weak. Not all rows give a size; the values are once, few, many and, for expanded clones, a class.

clone size: -
J gene: TRBJ1-1
V gene: TRBV5-1
D gene: TRBD1
CDR3 protein: CASSSGTDMNTEAFF
CDR3 DNA: TGCGCCAGCAGCTCGGGGACAGACATGAACACTGAAGCTTTCTTT

clone size: few
J gene: TRBJ2-3
V gene: TRBV28
D gene: -
CDR3 protein: CASRPGSGDTQYF
CDR3 DNA: TGTGCCAGCAGACCCGGTTCCGGAGATACGCAGTATTTT

clone size: few
J gene: TRBJ1-1
V gene: TRBV12-3/TRBV12-4
D gene: -
CDR3 protein: CASRTQGTNTEAFF
CDR3 DNA: TGTGCCAGCAGGACACAGGGTACGAACACTGAAGCTTTCTTT

clone size: many
J gene: TRBJ1-2
V gene: TRBV30
D gene: -
CDR3 protein: CAWSVRGTSRYGYTF
CDR3 DNA: TGTGCCTGGAGTGTACGAGGGACTTCTCGCTATGGCTACACCTTC

clone size: -
J gene: TRBJ2-5
V gene: TRBV10-3
D gene: -
CDR3 protein: CAISLGAGTGVTQYF
CDR3 DNA: TGTGCCATCAGTTTAGGGGCGGGAACCGGTGTGACCCAGTACTTC

clone size: few
J gene: TRBJ1-1
V gene: TRBV7-9
D gene: -
CDR3 protein: CASSSALSFENTEAFF
CDR3 DNA: TGTGCCAGCAGCTCCGCACTGTCCTTTGAAAACACTGAAGCTTTCTTT

clone size: few
J gene: TRBJ2-5
V gene: TRBV12-5
D gene: -
CDR3 protein: CASGFGGLEETQYF
CDR3 DNA: TGTGCTAGTGGTTTTGGAGGGTTGGAAGAGACCCAGTACTTC

clone size: -
J gene: TRBJ2-2
V gene: TRBV2
D gene: -
CDR3 protein: CASSEWAGPVNTGELFF
CDR3 DNA: TGTGCCAGCAGTGAATGGGCGGGGCCAGTCAACACCGGGGAGCTGTTTTTT

clone size: -
J gene: TRBJ2-7
V gene: TRBV19
D gene: TRBD1
CDR3 protein: CASSIPGQESYEQYF
CDR3 DNA: TGTGCCAGTAGTATCCCGGGACAGGAGTCCTACGAGCAGTACTTC

clone size: -
J gene: TRBJ2-2
V gene: TRBV7-9
D gene: TRBD1
CDR3 protein: CASSWTGNTGELFF
CDR3 DNA: TGTGCCAGCAGCTGGACAGGGAACACCGGGGAGCTGTTTTTT

clone size: many
J gene: TRBJ2-7
V gene: TRBV4-2
D gene: TRBD2
CDR3 protein: CASSQDRGRAVGEQYF
CDR3 DNA: TGTGCCAGCAGCCAAGATCGCGGGAGGGCCGTTGGCGAGCAGTACTTC

clone size: many
J gene: TRBJ1-1
V gene: TRBV20-1
D gene: -
CDR3 protein: CSARYRHTEAFF
CDR3 DNA: TGCAGTGCTAGGTACAGGCACACTGAAGCTTTCTTT

clone size: many
J gene: TRBJ1-1
V gene: TRBV6-1
D gene: -
CDR3 protein: CASSEARDTEAFF
CDR3 DNA: TGTGCCAGCAGTGAAGCGCGGGACACTGAAGCTTTCTTT

clone size: many
J gene: TRBJ1-1
V gene: TRBV6-4
D gene: -
CDR3 protein: CASSDYTGEAFF
CDR3 DNA: TGTGCCAGCAGTGACTACACCGGTGAAGCTTTCTTT

clone size: many
J gene: TRBJ2-1
V gene: TRBV6-5
D gene: TRBD2
CDR3 protein: CASSYGGGPSVEQFF
CDR3 DNA: TGTGCCAGCAGTTACGGGGGGGGTCCCAGTGTGGAGCAGTTCTTC

clone size: many
J gene: TRBJ2-3
V gene: TRBV28
D gene: TRBD1
CDR3 protein: CASSSSGTGGTDTQYF
CDR3 DNA: TGTGCCAGCAGTTCCTCCGGGACAGGGGGCACAGATACGCAGTATTTT

clone size: -
J gene: TRBJ1-3
V gene: TRBV6-5
D gene: -
CDR3 protein: CASSYRTGQSGNTIYF
CDR3 DNA: TGTGCCAGCAGTTACCGCACAGGGCAGTCAGGAAACACCATATATTTT

clone size: -
J gene: TRBJ2-5
V gene: TRBV7-6
D gene: -
CDR3 protein: CASSLEDLGETQYF
CDR3 DNA: TGTGCCAGCAGCTTAGAAGATTTAGGAGAGACCCAGTACTTC

clone size: many
J gene: TRBJ2-3
V gene: TRBV24-1
D gene: -
CDR3 protein: CATSDRSKKSGTQYF
CDR3 DNA: TGTGCCACCAGTGACCGGAGCAAAAAGTCTGGTACGCAGTATTTT

clone size: many
J gene: TRBJ2-1
V gene: TRBV2
D gene: TRBD1
CDR3 protein: CARAPGQPNNEQFF
CDR3 DNA: TGTGCCAGGGCACCGGGACAGCCGAACAATGAGCAGTTCTTC

clone size: many
J gene: TRBJ1-6
V gene: TRBV7-9
D gene: -
CDR3 protein: CASSLEGPSPLHF
CDR3 DNA: TGTGCCAGCAGCTTGGAGGGCCCTTCACCCCTCCACTTT

clone size: many
J gene: TRBJ2-1
V gene: TRBV24-1
D gene: -
CDR3 protein: CATSDFSMTKHEQFF
CDR3 DNA: TGTGCCACCAGTGATTTTAGTATGACTAAACATGAGCAGTTCTTC

clone size: -
J gene: TRBJ2-1
V gene: TRBV7-6
D gene: -
CDR3 protein: CASSLALFGEQFF
CDR3 DNA: TGTGCCAGCAGCTTAGCGCTTTTTGGTGAGCAGTTCTTC

clone size: few
J gene: TRBJ2-3
V gene: TRBV7-2
D gene: TRBD2
CDR3 protein: CASSKNLAGGTDTQYF
CDR3 DNA: TGTGCCAGCAGCAAAAACCTAGCGGGGGGCACAGATACGCAGTATTTT

clone size: few
J gene: TRBJ1-1
V gene: TRBV27
D gene: -
CDR3 protein: CASRNSWETGTEAFF
CDR3 DNA: TGTGCCAGCAGAAATTCTTGGGAGACCGGCACTGAAGCTTTCTTT

clone size: many
J gene: TRBJ1-1
V gene: TRBV29-1
D gene: -
CDR3 protein: CSVRRGGTEAFF
CDR3 DNA: TGCAGCGTTAGGAGGGGAGGCACTGAAGCTTTCTTT

clone size: few
J gene: TRBJ2-3
V gene: TRBV7-9
D gene: TRBD2
CDR3 protein: CASSSMGGSDTQYF
CDR3 DNA: TGTGCCAGCAGCTCAATGGGAGGGTCAGATACGCAGTATTTT

clone size: -
J gene: TRBJ1-1
V gene: TRBV29-1
D gene: -
CDR3 protein: CSVDLQSPIF
CDR3 DNA: TGCAGCGTTGATTTGCAGTCACCGATCTTT

clone size: many
J gene: TRBJ1-5
V gene: TRBV7-9
D gene: -
CDR3 protein: CASSPTGETSNQPQHF
CDR3 DNA: TGTGCCAGCAGCCCAACGGGAGAAACTAGCAATCAGCCCCAGCATTTT

clone size: few
J gene: TRBJ1-1
V gene: TRBV29-1
D gene: -
CDR3 protein: CSVERGGPSTEAFF
CDR3 DNA: TGCAGCGTGGAGAGGGGGGGCCCGTCAACTGAAGCTTTCTTT

clone size: many
J gene: TRBJ1-5
V gene: TRBV19
D gene: -
CDR3 protein: CASSAGSVQPQHF
CDR3 DNA: TGTGCCAGTAGTGCAGGGTCCGTCCAGCCCCAGCATTTT

clone size: many
J gene: TRBJ2-1
V gene: TRBV19
D gene: -
CDR3 protein: CASSEIQVLSSYNEQFF
CDR3 DNA: TGTGCCAGTAGTGAAATACAGGTCCTAAGCTCCTACAATGAGCAGTTCTTC

clone size: many
J gene: TRBJ1-6
V gene: TRBV5-1
D gene: -
CDR3 protein: CASSLTGGLSPLHF
CDR3 DNA: TGCGCCAGCAGCTTAACTGGGGGCTTATCACCCCTCCACTTT

clone size: few
J gene: TRBJ2-3
V gene: TRBV28
D gene: -
CDR3 protein: CASRPGPTDTQYF
CDR3 DNA: TGTGCCAGCAGACCCGGCCCCACAGATACGCAGTATTTT

clone size: many
J gene: TRBJ1-6
V gene: TRBV7-3
D gene: -
CDR3 protein: CASSSGSSPLHF
CDR3 DNA: TGTGCCAGCAGCTCAGGGAGTTCACCCCTCCACTTT

clone size: many
J gene: TRBJ2-7
V gene: TRBV7-3
D gene: TRBD2
CDR3 protein: CASSLGAGANEQYF
CDR3 DNA: TGTGCCAGCAGCTTAGGAGCGGGAGCCAACGAGCAGTACTTC

clone size: -
J gene: TRBJ2-1
V gene: TRBV7-3
D gene: TRBD1
CDR3 protein: CASRKTGPSDEQFF
CDR3 DNA: TGTGCCAGCAGAAAGACAGGGCCCAGCGATGAGCAGTTCTTC

clone size: many
J gene: TRBJ1-2
V gene: TRBV6-6
D gene: -
CDR3 protein: CASSVVRENYGYTF
CDR3 DNA: TGTGCCAGCAGCGTGGTCAGGGAAAACTATGGCTACACCTTC

clone size: -
J gene: TRBJ2-2
V gene: TRBV29-1
D gene: TRBD2
CDR3 protein: CSVAGGGYTGELFF
CDR3 DNA: TGCAGCGTTGCCGGCGGGGGATACACCGGGGAGCTGTTTTTT

clone size: few
J gene: TRBJ2-3
V gene: TRBV10-3
D gene: -
CDR3 protein: CAISDPPGSQRGSTDTQYF
CDR3 DNA: TGTGCCATCAGTGACCCACCAGGGTCGCAACGGGGGTCGACAGATACGCAGTATTTT

clone size: -
J gene: TRBJ1-2
V gene: TRBV25-1
D gene: -
CDR3 protein: CASSAPRVSGHTPAGYTF
CDR3 DNA: TGTGCCAGCAGTGCTCCACGGGTTTCGGGCCACACTCCTGCAGGCTACACCTTC

clone size: few
J gene: TRBJ2-7
V gene: TRBV21-1
D gene: -
CDR3 protein: CASSKEEGTSGRDEQYF
CDR3 DNA: TGTGCCAGCAGCAAAGAGGAAGGGACTAGCGGGAGGGACGAGCAGTACTTC

clone size: -
J gene: TRBJ1-1
V gene: TRBV6-6
D gene: -
CDR3 protein: CASRQTPRLFAFF
CDR3 DNA: TGTGCCAGCAGACAAACACCGAGGCTGTTTGCTTTCTTT

clone size: -
J gene: TRBJ2-1
V gene: TRBV3-1
D gene: -
CDR3 protein: CASSQGQVPSGQFF
CDR3 DNA: TGTGCCAGCAGCCAAGGTCAAGTACCGAGCGGGCAGTTCTTC

clone size: few
J gene: TRBJ2-1
V gene: TRBV7-6
D gene: TRBD2
CDR3 protein: CASSYLGLAGSEQFF
CDR3 DNA: TGTGCCAGCAGCTATCTGGGACTAGCGGGCTCGGAGCAGTTCTTC

clone size: few
J gene: TRBJ1-5
V gene: TRBV18
D gene: TRBD1
CDR3 protein: CASSPGTGRQPQHF
CDR3 DNA: TGTGCCAGCTCACCTGGGACAGGGAGGCAGCCCCAGCATTTT

clone size: few
J gene: TRBJ1-6
V gene: TRBV6-5
D gene: -
CDR3 protein: CASSDRRSSYNSPLHF
CDR3 DNA: TGTGCCAGCAGTGACAGGAGAAGCTCCTATAATTCACCCCTCCACTTT

clone size: many
J gene: TRBJ2-2
V gene: TRBV5-5
D gene: TRBD1
CDR3 protein: CASRIPTGVGGELFF
CDR3 DNA: TGTGCCAGCAGGATCCCGACAGGGGTCGGCGGGGAGCTGTTTTTT

clone size: -
J gene: TRBJ2-5
V gene: TRBV29-1
D gene: TRBD2
CDR3 protein: CSVTGRAGETQYF
CDR3 DNA: TGCAGCGTTACCGGGAGGGCCGGCGAGACCCAGTACTTC

clone size: -
J gene: TRBJ2-2
V gene: TRBV27
D gene: -
CDR3 protein: CASSFWEAGELFF
CDR3 DNA: TGTGCCAGCAGTTTTTGGGAGGCCGGGGAGCTGTTTTTT

clone size: few
J gene: TRBJ1-2
V gene: TRBV7-9
D gene: TRBD1
CDR3 protein: CASSLDGQGLYGYTF
CDR3 DNA: TGTGCCAGCAGCTTAGATGGACAGGGTCTTTATGGCTACACCTTC

clone size: -
J gene: TRBJ1-5
V gene: TRBV30
D gene: -
CDR3 protein: CAWSVGQRNQPQHF
CDR3 DNA: TGTGCCTGGAGTGTAGGGCAGCGCAATCAGCCCCAGCATTTT

clone size: few
J gene: TRBJ1-2
V gene: TRBV4-1
D gene: -
CDR3 protein: CASSQEEPIAQTF
CDR3 DNA: TGCGCCAGCAGCCAAGAAGAGCCGATAGCTCAAACCTTC

clone size: many
J gene: TRBJ2-1
V gene: TRBV6-2/TRBV6-3
D gene: -
CDR3 protein: CASSYMIGEQFF
CDR3 DNA: TGTGCCAGCAGTTACATGATAGGTGAGCAGTTCTTC

clone size: -
J gene: TRBJ1-1
V gene: TRBV6-5
D gene: -
CDR3 protein: CASSQQGVTEAFF
CDR3 DNA: TGTGCCAGCAGTCAACAGGGTGTAACTGAAGCTTTCTTT